The clone carrying this T cell receptor (beta chain) showed up just once. Antigen: not known. This specimen belongs to a study of cytomegalovirus exposure and HLA in healthy donors. It was with 60 Vbeta and 13 Jbeta primers that the PCR ran. The method was immunoSEQ multiplex PCR; TCRdb's version includes in-frame clones alone and lacks a portion of them. This sample carries around 87,000 clones, more than 65% of them seen once, and the ten largest clones take about 1.2%. V trimming: 2 bases; J trimming: 9 bases; junction bases outside the gene matches: 7. Germline V gene lookup returns CDR1 MNHNY and CDR2 SVGAGI (reference sequence). The CDR3 runs to 16 residues. Study-wide findings and caveats: Follow-up analysis seemed to connect common viral pathogens with several of the most significant clusters identified.

The sample comprised PBMCs. The TCR originated in a girl aged 2-10 years in good health and CMV-seropositive. J is TRBJ2-1 and V is TRBV6-6; TRBD2 matches 13 bases. CDR3 nucleotide sequence: TGTGCCAGCAGTTACGTCCGACTAGCGGGAGGACGTGAGCAGTTCTTC. Its translation: CASSYVRLAGGREQFF.